This T cell receptor beta chain appears in the sequencing data of a study of blood T cell repertoires in COVID-19 (TCRdb year 2020). In the study overall: Samples from collaborators originated in the United States, Italy and Spain and spanned both the acute and convalescent phases of COVID-19. Deeply sampled blood TCRbeta repertoires from subjects exposed to, actively infected with, or recovered from COVID-19 were included in the dataset. HLA class I and class II types, where available, came from metadata supplied by the sample provider rather than from assay-based typing. Sample metadata almost always included a de-identified subject ID, COVID-19 status, age in years and sex. A freely available public database, intended as a resource for researchers studying the immune response to SARS-CoV-2, is where the repertoires were released. The samples were drawn from two sources: the first 160 participants of the ongoing ImmuneRACE study, and 1,200 or so subjects contributed by 6 global collaborators. The prospective study material was composed of cDNA or gDNA derived from T cells, B-cell-depleted T cells, or PBMCs. Points the paper makes about the study in general: The amount of clinical and demographic metadata varied by source and participant and was provided uncurated.

For this clone: Its recognized antigen is unknown. The sample holds no much larger clone one base away, and base qualities are not on file.

Enrolling through a virtual design, the prospective study's participants ranged in age from roughly 18 to 95 years and lived across some 22 United States geographic areas. To assign participants to cohorts, the prospective study relied on clinical history that participants themselves reported in a screening survey and a study questionnaire. Recovered participants in ImmuneRACE Cohort 3 were defined as having two consecutive negative NP/OP PCR tests, clearance from a healthcare professional, or resolution of symptoms. In the prospective study, whole blood, serum and a nasopharyngeal or oropharyngeal swab were collected from each participant by mobile phlebotomists. Prospective study participants could optionally give additional blood draws and questionnaires over an approximately two-month period. Prospective study blood samples were shipped either frozen or at room temperature before DNA extraction.

Its CDR3 holds 12 amino acids, cysteine through phenylalanine. Solely the CDR3 DNA is kept, with 36 bases framed from the first base. The germline ends are 4 bases apart after V is trimmed by 2 bases and J by 3 bases. CDR1 SGHTA and CDR2 FQGNSA were looked up in the germline V gene. The immunoSEQ Assay, a bias-controlled multiplex PCR, was used to amplify TCRbeta CDR3 regions from genomic DNA. Regarding the original processing steps: Nucleated cell counts per sample were estimated from amplification of reference gene primers within the assay. Sequence reads were collapsed and filtered to measure the absolute abundance of every unique TCRbeta CDR3 rearrangement. For each sample, productive Simpson clonality was calculated as the square root of Simpson's diversity index across productive rearrangements. TCRdb took this table from immuneACCESS and kept in-frame rearrangements with V and J called. Such tables lack part of the clones; where checked against another copy, unresolved V genes explain under half of the gap, and the rest is unexplained. D and trimming were read from the DNA, whereas the V and J calls and clone size are those reported in that table. The sample has under 200,000 clones on record, around 78% of them singletons. The biggest ten clones account for around 4.8% of the sample.

This receptor was identified in a woman aged 45 to 65 who had recovered from COVID-19. The chain is encoded by TRBV7-2 joined to TRBJ1-2; no D gene call is confident. The material sequenced was PBMCs or T cells enriched from blood (not recorded which). The nucleotide sequence reads as follows: TGTGCCAGCAGCTTACAGTACTATGGCTACACCTTC. Its amino acids are CASSLQYYGYTF.